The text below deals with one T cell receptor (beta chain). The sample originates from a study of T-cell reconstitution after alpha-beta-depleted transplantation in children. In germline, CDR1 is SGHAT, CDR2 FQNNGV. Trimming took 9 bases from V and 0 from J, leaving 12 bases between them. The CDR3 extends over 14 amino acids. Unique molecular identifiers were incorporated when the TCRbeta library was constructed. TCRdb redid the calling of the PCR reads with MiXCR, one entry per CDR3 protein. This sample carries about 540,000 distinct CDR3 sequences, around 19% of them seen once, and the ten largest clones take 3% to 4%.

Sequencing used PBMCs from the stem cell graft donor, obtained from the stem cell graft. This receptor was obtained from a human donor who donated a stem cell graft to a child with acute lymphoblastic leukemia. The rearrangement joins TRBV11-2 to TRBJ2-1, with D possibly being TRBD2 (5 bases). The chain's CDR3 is CASTEGSSYNEQFF. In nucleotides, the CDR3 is TGTGCCAGTACCGAAGGGAGCTCCTACAATGAGCAGTTCTTC.